These 17 T cell receptor beta chains share one sample of origin, sequenced in a study of shared clonotypes between healthy human individuals. Measured with immunoSEQ multiplex PCR; TCRdb has only the in-frame clones, and not every one. This sample carries around 530,000 clones, about 80% of them seen once, and the ten largest clones take approximately 12%. Sequences were obtained from PBMCs. The receptors shown here come from a woman between 40 and 55 years old in good health. Some clones in this sample may be carry-over from other donors' samples.

This chain uses TRBV27 with TRBJ1-5; TRBD1 agrees at 7 bases. The CDR3 loop spans 13 amino acids. The junction had 3 bases not matched to a gene; V was cut back by 6 bases and J by 4 bases. The germline gives CDR1 MNHEY, CDR2 SMNVEV (reference sequence). CDR3 loop: CASSTGANQPQHF. Here the CDR3 DNA reads TGTGCCAGCAGCACAGGGGCGAATCAGCCCCAGCATTTT.

The V gene is TRBV10-3, the J gene TRBJ2-7; 8 positions agree with TRBD1. CDR3 length: 14 residues. The ends lost 3 bases at V and 5 bases at J; junction bases unmatched: 6. Germline V gene sequence: CDR1 ENHRY, CDR2 SYGVKD. CDR3 coding DNA: TGTGCCATCAGTGACGGACAGGGAAACGACGAGCAGTACTTC. Its protein product is CAISDGQGNDEQYF.

The rearrangement uses TRBV7-3 and TRBJ2-1; 7 bases agree with TRBD2. CDR1 and CDR2 from the germline V gene are SGHTA and FQGTGA. The CDR3 contains 16 residues. After removal of 5 bases from V and 0 bases from J, the junction contained 7 bases not matched to a gene. The CDR3 DNA follows: TGTGCCAGCAGCCCTCAAGGGGAGGGCTCCTACAATGAGCAGTTCTTC. As protein: CASSPQGEGSYNEQFF.

Concerning this clone itself: A far larger clone is one base from this, pointing to a likely read error. Within the sample, other DNA sequences also encode this same CDR3. The chain couples TRBV5-4 to TRBJ1-2, with D possibly being TRBD1 (5 bases). Looked up from germline, CDR1 is SGHNT and CDR2 is YYREEE (reference sequence). The V gene lost 4 bases and the J gene lost 5 bases, with 12 bases spanning the gap. The CDR3 runs 13 residues. CDR3 nucleotide sequence: TGTGCCAGCAGCCCGCGACAGATTTATGGCTACACCTTC. Translated, it gives CASSPRQIYGYTF.

The gene calls are TRBV28 and TRBJ2-7; TRBD2 matches 11 bases. CDR1 and CDR2 (germline): MDHEN, SYDVKM. The CDR3 sequence is 15 residues long. The trim removed 5 bases at V and 6 bases at J, leaving 9 bases unmatched. The CDR3 nucleotides read TGTGCCAGCAGTACCATAGCGGGAGGGCCACCCGAGCAGTACTTC. This sequence encodes CASSTIAGGPPEQYF.

In its sample, this clone was seen once. The same CDR3 arises from other DNA sequences in this sample as well. The chain recombines TRBV5-1 with TRBJ1-1, with 7 bases lining up with TRBD1. V was clipped by 1 base and J by 4 bases; unmatched bases: 4. This CDR3 is built from 14 residues. Germline V lookup: CDR1 SGHRS, CDR2 YFSETQ. CDR3 residues: CASSLSAGGTEAFF. CDR3 DNA sequence: TGCGCCAGCAGCTTGTCGGCAGGGGGCACTGAAGCTTTCTTT.

The DNA of the CDR3 is TGTGCCAGTAGTATCTTTGGGACCACAGATACGCAGTATTTT. Amino acid sequence: CASSIFGTTDTQYF. The chain combines TRBV19 with TRBJ2-3; TRBD1 or TRBD2 may be the D gene (5 bases each). Germline loops: CDR1 LNHDA, CDR2 SQIVND (reference sequence). Trimming pared 3 bases from V and 2 bases from J, leaving 9 bases between. The CDR3 loop spans 14 amino acids.

The J gene is TRBJ2-4, the V gene TRBV9; the match to TRBD2 covers 9 bases. The CDR3 runs 18 residues. The V gene end was trimmed by 6 bases and the J gene end by 6 bases; junction bases not matched to a gene: 19. From germline, CDR1 is SGDLS and CDR2 YYNGEE. The CDR3 is CASIFGVLAGLGRNIQYF. In nucleotides, the CDR3 is TGTGCCAGCATCTTTGGGGTGCTAGCGGGACTGGGGAGAAACATTCAGTACTTC.

This clone was seen ten or more times. The genes are TRBV2 and TRBJ2-2; D call uncertain. The V end lost 10 bases, the J end lost 1 base, and 13 bases lay between the germline ends. There are 14 residues in the CDR3. CDR1 and CDR2 from the germline V gene are SNHLY and FYNNEI. CDR3 DNA: TGTGCCATTCGACGCACGCTGAACACCGGGGAGCTGTTTTTT. Translating gives CAIRRTLNTGELFF. The entire variable domain, with the rest obtained from reference TRBV2 and TRBJ2-2, is as follows: EPEVTQTPSHQVTQMGQEVILRCVPISNHLYFYWYRQILGQKVEFLVSFYNNEISEKSEIFDDQFSVERPDGSNFTLKIRSTKLEDSAMYFCAIRRTLNTGELFFGEGSRLTVL.

There are many counts of this clone. One junction end does not reproduce the germline sequence, and a read error may be involved. The gene calls are TRBV7-7 and TRBJ2-7, with a possible D match to TRBD2 (5 bases). Germline V gene sequence: CDR1 SSHAT, CDR2 FNYEAQ (reference sequence). The CDR3 sequence is 13 residues long. The CDR3 sequence: CASSSFVGDEQYF. The CDR3 DNA reads as TGTGCTAGCAGCTCCTTCGTCGGGGACGAGCAGTACTTC.

The chain recombines TRBV27 with TRBJ2-1, with D perhaps assigned TRBD1 or TRBD2 (5 bases each). Trimming took 8 bases from V and 5 from J, leaving 13 bases between them. Germline V gene lookup returns CDR1 MNHEY and CDR2 SMNVEV (reference sequence). The CDR3 extends over 13 amino acids. Here the CDR3 reads CASHPGDHNEQFF. Written as DNA, the CDR3 is TGTGCCAGCCATCCCGGGGACCACAATGAGCAGTTCTTC.

J is TRBJ2-3 and V is TRBV5-1, with D possibly matching TRBD1 (5 bases). CDR1 and CDR2 (germline): SGHRS, YFSETQ. V lost 0 bases to trimming and J lost 0 bases, with 11 bases between them. The CDR3 consists of 16 residues. CDR3 amino acids: CASSLGQGPSTDTQYF. The DNA of the CDR3 is TGCGCCAGCAGCTTGGGGCAGGGCCCTAGCACAGATACGCAGTATTTT.

A few counts support this clone. The CDR3 is CASTRLAGLNEQYF. The CDR3 DNA reads TGCGCCAGCACTCGACTAGCGGGACTGAACGAGCAGTACTTC. The rearrangement joins TRBV5-1 to TRBJ2-7, with TRBD2 matching over 11 bases. The ends lost 6 bases at V and 5 bases at J; junction bases unmatched: 7. Germline CDR1 is SGHRS and CDR2 is YFSETQ. CDR3 size: 14 residues.

V is TRBV4-3 and J is TRBJ2-7; TRBD2 matches at 8 bases. The CDR3 has 16 residues. Germline CDR1 LGHNA, CDR2 YSLEER. V lost 3 bases and J lost 5; bases outside the gene matches: 12. The CDR3 bases are TGCGCCAGCAGCCATGCCGAGGCGGGGGGTTATAACGAGCAGTACTTC. This sequence encodes CASSHAEAGGYNEQYF.

This clone was observed a single time. The junction shows a germline mismatch at one end, possibly a read error. The chain is built from TRBV7-8 and TRBJ1-5; tentative D call: TRBD1 (5 bases). This CDR3 region has 15 residues. CDR1 and CDR2 (germline): SGHVS, FQNEAQ. This chain's CDR3 is CASSPDSPLNRPQHF. DNA for the CDR3: TGTGCCAGCAGCCCCGACAGCCCTCTCAATCGGCCCCAGCATTTT.

The J gene is TRBJ2-5, the V gene TRBV4-1; the match to TRBD2 covers 10 bases. This CDR3 region has 15 residues. V dropped 1 base and J dropped 4; count of bases not matched to a gene: 3. Germline CDR1 reads MGHRA; CDR2 reads YSYEKL. CDR3 DNA sequence: TGCGCCAGCAGCCAAGGAGTAGCGGGAGGAGAGACCCAGTACTTC. This encodes CASSQGVAGGETQYF.

The rearrangement joins TRBV27 to TRBJ2-2; 8 nucleotides line up with TRBD1. The CDR3 has 16 amino acids. J gave up 5 bases and V 5 bases, and 10 bases lay outside the gene matches. CDR1 is MNHEY and CDR2 is SMNVEV in the germline V gene (reference sequence). CDR3 sequence: CASSPSPGGGTGELFF. The CDR3 nucleotides read TGTGCCAGCAGTCCCTCCCCAGGGGGCGGGACCGGGGAGCTGTTTTTT.